This T cell receptor (beta chain) was sequenced for a study of control samples from healthy donors and cancer patients. The V gene's germline CDR1 is LNHDA and CDR2 SQIVND (reference sequence). V lost 4 bases, J lost 0 bases, and 10 bases lay in between. CDR3 length equals 15 residues. The method was immunoSEQ multiplex PCR; TCRdb's version includes in-frame clones alone and lacks a portion of them. The sample carries approximately 170,000 clones, 85% to 95% recorded once. Sequenced material: blood. The rearrangement joins TRBV19 to TRBJ2-1; tentatively, D is TRBD1 or TRBD2 (5 bases each). The receptor was isolated from a man aged 25 to 40 in good health. CDR3 protein: CASSTRDGSYNEQFF. CDR3 nucleotides: TGTGCCAGTAGTACCCGGGACGGCTCCTACAATGAGCAGTTCTTC.